A single sample gave rise to the 30 T cell receptor beta chains below, sequenced in a study of follicular helper T cells after annual influenza vaccination. TCRdb's copy holds only in-frame clones and misses some; the assay was immunoSEQ multiplex PCR. This sample has 7,500 to 9,500 clones, with roughly 80% found just once. Described time point: 2014-2015 season, pre-vaccination. The sequencing here drew on CXCR5+ CD38- circulating T follicular helper cells from blood, taken on the day of influenza vaccination. The subset is: circulating Tfh, non-naive CD4+CXCR5+PD-1+ (ICOS+CD38+ or ICOS-CD38-). These receptors all come from an adult who received the influenza vaccine.

The V call is TRBV10-3, the J call TRBJ2-3; D not resolved. Between the trimmed V and J ends, which lost 5 bases and 6 bases, there was a span of 6 bases. From germline, CDR1 is ENHRY and CDR2 SYGVKD. There are 11 residues in the CDR3. The CDR3 DNA follows: TGTGCCATCAGTACGCGGGATACGCAGTATTTT. This translates into CAISTRDTQYF.

The J gene is TRBJ1-1, the V gene TRBV12-2. TRBV12-2 is a pseudogene segment. CDR3 size: 21 residues. Here the CDR3 reads CASRLPKSGENSSTINTEAFF. The CDR3 coding sequence is TGTGCAAGTCGCTTACCCAAAAGTGGGGAAAACAGCTCAACCATCAACACTGAAGCTTTCTTT.

This clone was seen more than once but under ten times. The chain uses TRBV27 and TRBJ2-7, with D perhaps matching TRBD1 or TRBD2 (5 bases each). Trimming pared 2 bases from V and 2 bases from J, leaving 13 bases between. Germline V gene lookup returns CDR1 MNHEY and CDR2 SMNVEV (reference sequence). The CDR3 is 15 residues long. The DNA of the CDR3 is TGTGCCAGCAGTTTAGATATGCAGGGACCCTACGAGCAGTACTTC. Translated, it gives CASSLDMQGPYEQYF.

The chain has TRBV19 and TRBJ2-5; perhaps TRBD1 as D (6 bases). Germline V lookup: CDR1 LNHDA, CDR2 SQIVND (reference sequence). There are 14 residues in the CDR3. Trimming cost V 3 bases and J 7 bases, with 15 bases left between them. The CDR3: CASSILQGWGTQYF. The DNA of the CDR3 is TGTGCCAGTAGTATCTTACAGGGCTGGGGGACCCAGTACTTC.

The CDR3 region has the DNA TGTGCCAGCAGCTGGGGAGATCAGCCCCAGCATTTT. Protein product: CASSWGDQPQHF. J is TRBJ1-5 and V is TRBV7-2; D unclear. Between the trimmed V and J ends, which lost 4 bases and 5 bases, there was a span of 6 bases. This CDR3 spans 12 amino acids. CDR1 is SGHTA, CDR2 FQGNSA, per germline.

V is TRBV5-1 and J is TRBJ2-7; 11 bases agree with TRBD1. Germline CDR1 and CDR2: SGHRS and YFSETQ. The CDR3 consists of 14 residues. V was clipped by 3 bases and J by 7 bases; unmatched bases: 6. DNA for the CDR3: TGCGCCAGCAGCTCCGGGACAGGGGGGATGGAGCAGTACTTC. Encoded protein: CASSSGTGGMEQYF.

The CDR3 nucleotides read TGTGCCAGCTCACCATTCCCCCTCGGGGGGGCCGCCGGGGAGCTGTTTTTT. Its translation is CASSPFPLGGAAGELFF. This rearrangement joins TRBV18 to TRBJ2-2, with 8 nucleotides matching TRBD2. The junction had 11 bases not matched to a gene; V was cut back by 2 bases and J by 6 bases. CDR3 length: 17 amino acids. Germline values: CDR1 KGHSH, CDR2 LQKENI.

This clone was seen more than once but under ten times. This sequence joins TRBV15 and TRBJ2-5; TRBD2 aligns across 8 bases. The CDR3 is 15 residues long. V lost 1 base to trimming and J lost 5 bases; unmatched junction nucleotides: 6. Germline CDR1 and CDR2: LNHNV and YYDKDF (reference sequence). The CDR3 sequence: CATSRVWTSKETQYF. The CDR3, as DNA: TGTGCCACCAGCAGAGTGTGGACTAGCAAGGAGACCCAGTACTTC.

This chain links TRBV5-6 with TRBJ1-3; no clear D. Per germline, CDR1 SGHDT and CDR2 YYEEEE. Trimming cost V 0 bases and J 0 bases, with 13 bases left between them. This CDR3 is built from 17 residues. CDR3 region: CASSLAGHSRSGNTIYF. The CDR3 region has the DNA TGTGCCAGCAGCTTGGCCGGTCACAGTCGCTCTGGAAACACCATATATTTT.

CDR3 sequence reads: CASRVLQPNTEAFF. The CDR3 DNA reads as TGTGCCAGCCGCGTATTGCAGCCGAACACTGAAGCTTTCTTT. The V gene is TRBV2, the J gene TRBJ1-1; D gene unclear. The CDR3 sequence is 14 residues long. Trimming took off 8 bases at V and 1 base at J, with 14 bases between the two ends. Germline CDR1 reads SNHLY; CDR2 reads FYNNEI.

On this clone itself: The same CDR3 arises from other DNA sequences in this sample as well. The chain links TRBV5-8 to TRBJ2-5, with 8 bases fitting TRBD2. Germline V gene sequence: CDR1 SGHTS, CDR2 YDEGEE. The CDR3 extends over 18 amino acids. Trimming cost V 3 bases and J 0 bases; bases outside gene matches: 13. The CDR3, as DNA: TGTGCCAGCAGCTCAGGGTCAGCGGGGGCTCTGTACCAAGAGACCCAGTACTTC. It yields the protein CASSSGSAGALYQETQYF.

The CDR3 reads CASNGGIDTQYF. The CDR3, as DNA: TGTGCCAGCAACGGGGGGATAGATACGCAGTATTTT. V is TRBV9 and J is TRBJ2-3; 7 bases agree with TRBD2. Germline V gene data show CDR1 as SGDLS and CDR2 as YYNGEE. With V trimmed by 6 bases and J by 5 bases, 3 bases remained unmatched. The CDR3 extends over 12 amino acids.

This chain connects TRBV7-2 to TRBJ2-2; D is unresolved. The CDR3 covers 12 residues. Trimming shortened V by 4 bases and J by 6 bases, and 6 bases separated the two germline ends. CDR1 SGHTA and CDR2 FQGNSA come from the germline V gene. This CDR3 is CASSSPSGELFF. CDR3 bases: TGTGCCAGCAGCTCGCCGTCCGGGGAGCTGTTTTTT.

The rearrangement links TRBV7-2 to TRBJ2-5; D call uncertain. The CDR3 spans 12 residues. Germline CDR1 is SGHTA and CDR2 is FQGNSA. The germline V and J ends were trimmed by 8 bases and 4 bases, with 11 bases remaining between them. The CDR3 is CASAVTRETQYF. CDR3 coding DNA: TGTGCCAGCGCAGTAACCCGAGAGACCCAGTACTTC.

The J gene is TRBJ2-2, the V gene TRBV7-7, with 10 bases lining up with TRBD2. The CDR3 is made up of 16 amino acids. V trimming: 3 bases; J trimming: 3 bases; junction bases outside the gene matches: 4. Germline CDR1 is SSHAT and CDR2 is FNYEAQ (reference sequence). The CDR3 sequence: CASSFSSGGHTGELFF. The CDR3 DNA sequence: TGTGCCAGCAGCTTCTCTAGCGGGGGCCACACCGGGGAGCTGTTTTTT.

The V gene is TRBV5-6, the J gene TRBJ2-7; D call uncertain. The CDR3 extends over 15 amino acids. The V gene's germline CDR1 is SGHDT and CDR2 YYEEEE. Trimming took 0 bases from V and 0 from J, leaving 10 bases between them. CDR3 amino acids: CASSLGARSSYEQYF. CDR3 DNA sequence: TGTGCCAGCAGCTTGGGGGCGAGGAGCTCCTACGAGCAGTACTTC.

This chain joins TRBV29-1 and TRBJ2-7; TRBD1 matches 10 bases. J lost 5 bases, V lost 3 bases, and 7 bases had no gene match. CDR3 length equals 14 residues. CDR1 and CDR2 from the germline V gene are SQVTM and ANQGSEA. The CDR3 DNA reads TGCAGCGTTGATGTTCGTGGACAGGGGGACGAGCAGTACTTC. It yields the protein CSVDVRGQGDEQYF.

The DNA for the CDR3 is TGTGCCAGCAGCTTAACGGGGGACTATGGCTACACCTTC. Its translation is CASSLTGDYGYTF. The gene calls are TRBV7-2 and TRBJ1-2; the D gene is possibly TRBD1 (5 bases). The V and J ends lost 2 bases and 3 bases respectively, with 7 bases between them. This CDR3 has 13 amino acids. Germline V gives CDR1 SGHTA, CDR2 FQGNSA.

CDR3: CASSLKVGRHSLTGELFF. The CDR3 region has the DNA TGTGCCAGCAGCTTAAAGGTGGGGCGACACAGCCTTACCGGGGAGCTGTTTTTT. This sequence joins TRBV7-3 and TRBJ2-2, with TRBD1 as a possible D gene (5 bases). V was trimmed by 1 base and J by 5 bases, leaving 20 bases between them. The germline V gene encodes CDR1 SGHTA and CDR2 FQGTGA. The CDR3 is 18 amino acids.

The V gene is TRBV7-6, the J gene TRBJ2-2; D not resolved. The CDR3 contains 14 residues. Looked up from germline, CDR1 is SGHVS and CDR2 is FNYEAQ. Trimming pared 2 bases from V and 4 bases from J, leaving 8 bases between. CDR3 protein: CASSLSQSTGELFF. The CDR3 nucleotides read TGTGCCAGCAGCTTAAGCCAGTCCACCGGGGAGCTGTTTTTT.

This chain connects TRBV30 to TRBJ1-1; maybe TRBD1 (5 bases). Germline V gives CDR1 GTSNPN, CDR2 SVGIG (reference sequence). This CDR3 has 15 amino acids. Trimming removed 0 bases at V and 5 bases at J, with 16 bases between. DNA of the CDR3: TGTGCCTGGAGTGTACGGAGGGAAAGGGGAACTGAAGCTTTCTTT. It yields the protein CAWSVRRERGTEAFF.

The chain joins TRBV18 to TRBJ1-5; D is ambiguous. Germline V gives CDR1 KGHSH, CDR2 LQKENI. The V end lost 5 bases, the J end lost 3 bases, and 8 bases lay between the germline ends. The CDR3 sequence is 13 residues long. CDR3 residues: CASSGNYNQPQHF. The CDR3 DNA is TGTGCCAGCTCAGGAAATTACAATCAGCCCCAGCATTTT.

This clone was recorded a few times. J is TRBJ1-2 and V is TRBV7-8; D is unresolved. The V end lost 5 bases, the J end lost 4 bases, and 14 bases lay between the germline ends. CDR3 length equals 14 residues. Germline V gene data show CDR1 as SGHVS and CDR2 as FQNEAQ. In DNA form, the CDR3 reads TGTGCCAGCAGCGATACGAAGGGAATCTATGGCTACACCTTC. It translates to CASSDTKGIYGYTF.

The J gene is TRBJ2-2, the V gene TRBV27; D possibly corresponds to TRBD2 (7 bases). The V and J ends lost 6 bases and 6 bases respectively, with 17 bases between them. This CDR3 comprises 15 residues. Germline CDR1 reads MNHEY; CDR2 reads SMNVEV (reference sequence). This chain's CDR3 is CASRWGGLRAGELFF. CDR3 bases: TGTGCCAGCAGATGGGGGGGCCTTCGCGCCGGGGAGCTGTTTTTT.

The table lists this clone with a count of one. The genes are TRBV19 and TRBJ1-2; perhaps TRBD1 as D (6 bases). This CDR3 region has 14 residues. Trimming took 8 bases from V and 8 from J, leaving 21 bases between them. Germline CDR1 and CDR2: LNHDA and SQIVND (reference sequence). DNA for the CDR3: TGTGCCAGTTCCCACCGCGACAGGCGGCAGGGCTACACCTTC. It codes for CASSHRDRRQGYTF.

This clone was picked up one time. The chain employs TRBV5-3 and TRBJ2-6; 11 nucleotides match TRBD1. TRBV5-3 is an ORF, with its function uncertain. This CDR3 region has 18 residues. Germline trimming cut 4 bases from V and 0 bases from J; bases unmatched to any gene: 6. The CDR3, as DNA: TGTGCCAGAAGCCTCCGGGACAGGGGGACCTCTGGGGCCAACGTCCTGACTTTC. Translating it yields CARSLRDRGTSGANVLTF.

This chain uses TRBV9 with TRBJ2-5, with 14 bases that match TRBD2. V gave up 3 bases and J gave up 4 bases; unmatched junction bases: 8. CDR1 is SGDLS and CDR2 is YYNGEE in the germline V gene. The CDR3 has 17 residues. The CDR3 sequence: CASSERRGLAGVETQYF. CDR3 sequence (DNA): TGTGCCAGCAGCGAGCGAAGGGGACTAGCGGGGGTAGAGACCCAGTACTTC.

This chain joins TRBV5-1 and TRBJ1-4, with 9 bases identical to TRBD1. The V segment lost 4 bases and the J segment 5 bases; nucleotides outside the gene matches: 9. The CDR3 length is 16 residues. Germline V gene sequence: CDR1 SGHRS, CDR2 YFSETQ. CDR3 protein: CASSPTGQGLNEKLFF. CDR3 nucleotides: TGCGCCAGCAGCCCGACCGGACAGGGGCTAAATGAAAAACTGTTTTTT. Full variable domain (missing parts from reference TRBV5-1 and TRBJ1-4): KAGVTQTPRYLIKTRGQQVTLSCSPISGHRSVSWYQQTPGQGLQFLFEYFSETQRNKGNFPGRFSGRQFSNSRSEMNVSTLELGDSALYLCASSPTGQGLNEKLFFGSGTQLSVL.

Points on this clone: The junction shows a germline mismatch at one end, possibly a read error. This chain joins TRBV11-1 and TRBJ2-3, with 8 nucleotides matching TRBD2. The CDR3 is 13 amino acids. CDR1 and CDR2 from the germline V gene are SGHAT and FQDESV (reference sequence). The chain's CDR3 is CASSLGGTRPLDF. The DNA of the CDR3 is TGTGCCAGCAGCTTAGGAGGGACTAGACCTCTCGATTTT.

The chain recombines TRBV30 with TRBJ2-7; possibly TRBD2 for D (5 bases). The CDR3 spans 12 residues. Per germline, CDR1 GTSNPN and CDR2 SVGIG (reference sequence). V was trimmed by 8 bases and J by 0 bases, leaving 11 bases between them. The DNA for the CDR3 is TGTGCCGGAGGACTGAGCTCCTACGAGCAGTACTTC. It is translated as CAGGLSSYEQYF.